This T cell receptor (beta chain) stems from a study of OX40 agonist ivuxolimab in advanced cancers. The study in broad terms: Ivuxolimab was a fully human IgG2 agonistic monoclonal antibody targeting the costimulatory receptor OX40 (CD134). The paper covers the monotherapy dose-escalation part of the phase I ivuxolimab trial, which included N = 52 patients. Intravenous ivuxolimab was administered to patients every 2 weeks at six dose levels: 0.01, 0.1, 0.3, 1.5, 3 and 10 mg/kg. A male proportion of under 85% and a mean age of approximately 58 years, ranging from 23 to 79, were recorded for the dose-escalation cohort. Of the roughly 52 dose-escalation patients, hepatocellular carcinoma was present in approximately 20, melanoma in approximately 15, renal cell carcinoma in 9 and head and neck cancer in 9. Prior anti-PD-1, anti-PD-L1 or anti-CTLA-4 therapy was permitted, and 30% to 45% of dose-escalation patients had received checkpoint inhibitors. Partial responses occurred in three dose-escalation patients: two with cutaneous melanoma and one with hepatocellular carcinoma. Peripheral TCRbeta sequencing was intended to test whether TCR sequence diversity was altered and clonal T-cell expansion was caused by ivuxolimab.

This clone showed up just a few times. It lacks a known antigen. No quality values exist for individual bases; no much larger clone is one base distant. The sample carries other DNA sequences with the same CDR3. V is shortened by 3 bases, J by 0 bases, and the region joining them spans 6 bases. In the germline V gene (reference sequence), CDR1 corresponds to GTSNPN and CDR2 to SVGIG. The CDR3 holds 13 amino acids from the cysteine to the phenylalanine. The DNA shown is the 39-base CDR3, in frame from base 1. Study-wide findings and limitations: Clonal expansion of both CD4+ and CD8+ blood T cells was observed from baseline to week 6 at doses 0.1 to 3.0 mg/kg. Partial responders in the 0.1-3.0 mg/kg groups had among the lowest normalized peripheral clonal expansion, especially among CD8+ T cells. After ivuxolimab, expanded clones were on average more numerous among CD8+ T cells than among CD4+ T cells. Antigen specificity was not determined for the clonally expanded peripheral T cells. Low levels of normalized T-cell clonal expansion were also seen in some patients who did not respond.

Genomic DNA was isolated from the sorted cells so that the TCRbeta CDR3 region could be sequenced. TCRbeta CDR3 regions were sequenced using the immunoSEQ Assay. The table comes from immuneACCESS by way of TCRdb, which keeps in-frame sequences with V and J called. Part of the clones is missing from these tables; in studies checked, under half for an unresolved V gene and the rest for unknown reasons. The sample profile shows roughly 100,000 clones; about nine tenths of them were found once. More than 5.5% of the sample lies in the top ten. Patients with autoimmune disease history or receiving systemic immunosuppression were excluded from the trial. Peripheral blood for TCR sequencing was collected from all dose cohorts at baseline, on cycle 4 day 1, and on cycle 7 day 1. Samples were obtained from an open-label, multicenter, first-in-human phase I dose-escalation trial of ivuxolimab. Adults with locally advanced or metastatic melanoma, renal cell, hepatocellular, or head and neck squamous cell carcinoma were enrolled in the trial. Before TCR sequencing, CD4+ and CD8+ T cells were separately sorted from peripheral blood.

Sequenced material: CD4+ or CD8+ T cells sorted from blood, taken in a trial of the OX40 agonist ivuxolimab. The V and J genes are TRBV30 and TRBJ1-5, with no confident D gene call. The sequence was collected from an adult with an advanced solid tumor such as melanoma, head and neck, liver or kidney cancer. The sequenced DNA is TGTGCCTGGAGCGGGGATAGCAATCAGCCCCAGCATTTT. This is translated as CAWSGDSNQPQHF.